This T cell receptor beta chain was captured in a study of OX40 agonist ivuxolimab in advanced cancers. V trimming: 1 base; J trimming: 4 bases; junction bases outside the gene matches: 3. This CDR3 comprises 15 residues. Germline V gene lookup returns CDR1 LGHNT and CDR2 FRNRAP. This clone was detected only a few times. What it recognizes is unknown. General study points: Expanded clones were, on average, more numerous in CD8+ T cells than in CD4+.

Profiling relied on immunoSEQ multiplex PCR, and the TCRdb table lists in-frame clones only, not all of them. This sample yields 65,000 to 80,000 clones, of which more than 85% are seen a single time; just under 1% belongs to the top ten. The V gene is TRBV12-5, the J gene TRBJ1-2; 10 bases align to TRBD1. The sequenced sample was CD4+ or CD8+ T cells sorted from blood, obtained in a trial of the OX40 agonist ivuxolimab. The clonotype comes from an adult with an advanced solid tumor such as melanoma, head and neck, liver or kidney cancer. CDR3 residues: CASGLGQGAAYGYTF. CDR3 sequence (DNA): TGTGCTAGTGGTTTGGGACAGGGGGCGGCCTATGGCTACACCTTC.